These T cell receptor beta chains were read from a single sample in a study of sequential checkpoint blockade in melanoma. The method was immunoSEQ multiplex PCR; TCRdb's version includes in-frame clones alone and lacks a portion of them. The table records 10,000 to 15,000 clones, about 56% of them present only once. The sequenced sample was CD8+ T cells sorted from blood (inferred from file names), obtained from a patient given nivolumab and ipilimumab in sequence. The receptors originated from a human donor with melanoma. Both conserved end residues are part of each CDR3. The D gene is left open where the match is weak. Clone size is not always given. Where it is, it says once, few, many or a class for expanded clones.

TRBD1	TRBV9	.	TRBJ1-4	TGTGCCAGCAGCAATCCGGGACAGCAAGAAAAACTGTTTTTT	CASSNPGQQEKLFF
TRBD2	TRBV27	.	TRBJ2-7	TGTGCCAGCAGACTAACTAGCGCCTACGAGCAGTACTTC	CASRLTSAYEQYF
TRBD2	TRBV6-5	.	TRBJ2-1	TGTGCCAGCAGTTACTCAAGCGGGAGGGTGAATGAGCAGTTCTTC	CASSYSSGRVNEQFF
.	TRBV7-9	large	TRBJ1-1	TGTGCCAGCACCCCACCCTTTGGACATTCGAACACTGAAGCTTTCTTT	CASTPPFGHSNTEAFF
.	TRBV6-5	.	TRBJ1-1	TGTGCCAGCAGTTACCCAGGGAAGCTTGTCTTT	CASSYPGKLVF
TRBD1	TRBV7-9	once	TRBJ2-7	TGTGCCAGCAGCTACGGGACAGGGGCCTACGAGCAGTACTTC	CASSYGTGAYEQYF
.	TRBV5-4	few	TRBJ2-5	TGTGCCAGCAGCCAAGCCGCCCCGGGGGAGACCCAGTACTTC	CASSQAAPGETQYF
.	TRBV5-1	.	TRBJ2-7	TGCGCCAGCAGCTACGACAGCCACGAGCAGTACTTC	CASSYDSHEQYF
.	TRBV6-1	.	TRBJ2-7	TGTGCCAGCAGCCCCCCGGTCTACGAGCAGTACTTC	CASSPPVYEQYF
.	TRBV7-8	.	TRBJ1-5	TGTGCCAGCAGCTCCGGACAGATAAATCAGCCCCAGCATTTT	CASSSGQINQPQHF
.	TRBV15	few	TRBJ1-5	TGTGCCACCAGCCTCCAAGAGAAGAATCAGCCCCAGCATTTT	CATSLQEKNQPQHF
TRBD2	TRBV27	.	TRBJ2-7	TGTGCCAGCAGTTTAGCCGGGACTAGCCTTACCCCCTACGAGCAGTACTTC	CASSLAGTSLTPYEQYF
.	TRBV9	once	TRBJ2-1	TGTGCCAGCAGCGAATCAGGGAGGACCAGTGAGCAGTTCTTC	CASSESGRTSEQFF
.	TRBV19	.	TRBJ2-5	TGTGCCAGTAGTATCCAGTGGGGGCCTGCCCGGGAGACCCAGTACTTC	CASSIQWGPARETQYF
.	TRBV28	few	TRBJ1-2	TGTGCCAGCAGTAACCTTCGGGGGGGGGCAGCTAACTATGGCTACACCTTC	CASSNLRGGAANYGYTF
TRBD1	TRBV13	few	TRBJ1-1	TGTGCCAGCAGCTTGGGACAGGGAAGGAGAAACACTGAAGCTTTCTTT	CASSLGQGRRNTEAFF
.	TRBV7-2	.	TRBJ2-7	TGTGCCAGCAGCCCCCGATGGGGGGCCTACGAGCAGTACTTC	CASSPRWGAYEQYF
.	TRBV10-2	.	TRBJ1-1	TGCGCCAGCAGTGAGTGGGGGGTGTTTGACACTGAAGCTTTCTTT	CASSEWGVFDTEAFF
TRBD1	TRBV5-4	.	TRBJ2-5	TGTGCCAGCAGCCTAATACCGGGACAGTCTCAAGAGACCCAGTACTTC	CASSLIPGQSQETQYF
.	TRBV4-1	few	TRBJ1-5	TGCGCCAGCAGCCAAGAGAGAAATCAGCCCCAGCATTTT	CASSQERNQPQHF
.	TRBV5-1	.	TRBJ2-7	TGCGCCAGCAGCTTGGCCCAGGGTATGTGGTACGAGCAGTACTTC	CASSLAQGMWYEQYF
.	TRBV28	.	TRBJ1-2	TGTGCCAGCAGCACGGGAGCCGGGTCCGCTAACTATGGCTACACCTTC	CASSTGAGSANYGYTF
TRBD2	TRBV5-4	.	TRBJ2-7	TGTGCCAGCAGCCAAGCGGGGCGATCCTACGAGCAGTACTTC	CASSQAGRSYEQYF
TRBD1	TRBV5-5	few	TRBJ1-1	TGTGCCAGCAGCAAAGGACTGGGACAGGACACTGAAGCTTTCTTT	CASSKGLGQDTEAFF
TRBD2	TRBV7-9	.	TRBJ2-7	TGTGCCAGCAGCTTATCCGCGACTAGCACCTTCTACGAGCAGTACTTC	CASSLSATSTFYEQYF
TRBD1	TRBV28	.	TRBJ2-7	TGTGCCAGCAGTTCGGGACAGGTGTACTACGAGCAGTACTTC	CASSSGQVYYEQYF
.	TRBV9	.	TRBJ2-5	TGTGCCAGCAGCGCGGTTATCAGGGGCGGAGAGACCCAGTACTTC	CASSAVIRGGETQYF
TRBD1	TRBV6-5	.	TRBJ1-2	TGTGCCAGCAACGGACAAGGGGGCGGCTATGGCTACACCTTC	CASNGQGGGYGYTF
TRBD1	TRBV7-3	few	TRBJ2-1	TGTGCCAGCAGTTTCGGGACAGGGGTAAGCGAGCAGTTCTTC	CASSFGTGVSEQFF
.	TRBV27	.	TRBJ2-7	TGTGCCAGCAGTTTAAACAGATTCTACGAGCAGTACTTC	CASSLNRFYEQYF
.	TRBV5-4	few	TRBJ2-7	TGTGCCAGCAGCTTTAGGGGGAGCTCCTACGAGCAGTACTTC	CASSFRGSSYEQYF
TRBD1	TRBV28	.	TRBJ2-7	TGTGCCAGCACTGGACAGGGAAGATTCTACGAGCAGTACTTC	CASTGQGRFYEQYF
TRBD1	TRBV5-3	.	TRBJ2-7	TGCGCCAGCAGCCAAGGGACAGGATGGGACTACGAGCAGTACTTC	CASSQGTGWDYEQYF
.	TRBV4-1	.	TRBJ1-5	TGCGCCAGCAGCCAAGACTGGACTTTACCTAGCCAGCCCCAGCATTTT	CASSQDWTLPSQPQHF
.	TRBV6-1	.	TRBJ1-1	TGTGCCAGCAGTTACCCAGGGAAGCTTGTCTTT	CASSYPGKLVF
.	TRBV7-9	few	TRBJ2-7	TGTGCCAGCAGCTTCCTAGGCTACGAGCAGTACTTC	CASSFLGYEQYF
TRBD2	TRBV28	once	TRBJ2-1	TGTGCCAGCAGTCCAGGGACTAGCGGAACCAATGAGCAGTTCTTC	CASSPGTSGTNEQFF
.	TRBV11-2	.	TRBJ2-7	TGTGCCAGCAGCCGAGCAGGGAACGAGCAGTACTTC	CASSRAGNEQYF
.	TRBV4-1	once	TRBJ1-1	TGCGCCAGCAGCCAAGATCCTGACACTGAAGCTTTCTTT	CASSQDPDTEAFF
.	TRBV5-1	.	TRBJ2-5	TGCGCCAGCAGCTTGGCAAGAGGCGAGACCCAGTACTTC	CASSLARGETQYF
.	TRBV9	.	TRBJ2-7	TGTGCCAGCAGCCCTTTATTGACAGGTAGTGAGCAGTACTTC	CASSPLLTGSEQYF
TRBD1	TRBV7-6	.	TRBJ2-5	TGTGCCAGCAGCCGACAGGGGGAGACCCAGTACTTC	CASSRQGETQYF
TRBD1	TRBV5-3	once	TRBJ2-7	TGCGCCAGCAGCCAGGGGACAGGGGACTACGAGCAGTACTTC	CASSQGTGDYEQYF
TRBD1	TRBV28	.	TRBJ2-1	TGTGCCAGCAGCCTCCTCTCCGGGACAGCGATCGTAGGCACCAATGAGCAGTTCTTC	CASSLLSGTAIVGTNEQFF
TRBD2	TRBV2	.	TRBJ2-1	TGTGCCAGCAGACCGGGACTAGCGGGAACTGGGAGCTCCTACAATGAGCAGTTCTTC	CASRPGLAGTGSSYNEQFF
.	TRBV7-1	few	TRBJ1-2	TGTGCCAGCAGCTTAGGGGAAGGGCCTGGCTACACCTTC	CASSLGEGPGYTF
.	TRBV7-8	.	TRBJ1-6	TGTGCCAGCAGCCCCCGTTCCTCCGGTTCACCCCTCCACTTT	CASSPRSSGSPLHF
TRBD2	TRBV28	few	TRBJ2-1	TGTGCCAGCAGTTTGGGGGGGTACGGGGAGAGTGAGCAGTTCTTC	CASSLGGYGESEQFF
.	TRBV9	.	TRBJ2-2	TGTGCCAGCAGCCCGAGGGCTACGATAACGGCCGGGGAGCTGTTTTTT	CASSPRATITAGELFF